Listed here are 32 T cell receptor beta chains from one sample, sequenced in a study of chemoradiotherapy in HPV16-positive cancers. Clones were read by immunoSEQ multiplex PCR, and TCRdb kept only the in-frame ones, dropping some. Of about 27,000 clones listed, over 90% are singletons. The sequencing used blood, collected from a patient who underwent chemoradiotherapy. These receptors came from a human donor with HPV-associated anogenital cancer.

This sequence joins TRBV7-9 and TRBJ2-7; TRBD1 matches at 10 bases. This CDR3 comprises 14 residues. The trim removed 5 bases at V and 12 bases at J, leaving 13 bases unmatched. In germline, CDR1 is SEHNR, CDR2 FQNEAQ (reference sequence). The CDR3 spells CASSRVGQGMSLYF. CDR3 DNA sequence: TGTGCCAGCAGCCGAGTGGGACAGGGGATGAGCTTGTACTTC.

The rearrangement joins TRBV20-1 to TRBJ1-1, with a possible D match to TRBD1 (5 bases). Trimming removed 6 bases from V and 5 bases from J, with 10 bases in between. In germline, CDR1 is DFQATT, CDR2 SNEGSKA (reference sequence). The CDR3 is 11 amino acids. Here the CDR3 reads CSARRETEAFF. Here the CDR3 DNA reads TGCAGTGCGCGCAGGGAAACTGAAGCTTTCTTT.

The V gene is TRBV18, the J gene TRBJ2-1; D remains unclear. CDR1 and CDR2 from the germline V gene are KGHSH and LQKENI. Trimming pared 0 bases from V and 7 bases from J, leaving 7 bases between. This CDR3 comprises 13 residues. The CDR3: CASSPPGPNEQFF. CDR3 coding DNA: TGTGCCAGCTCACCACCGGGTCCAAATGAGCAGTTCTTC. Full variable domain (missing parts from reference TRBV18 and TRBJ2-1): NAGVMQNPRHLVRRRGQEARLRCSPMKGHSHVYWYRQLPEEGLKFMVYLQKENIIDESGMPKERFSAEFPKEGPSILRIQQVVRGDSAAYFCASSPPGPNEQFFGPGTRLTVL.

The genes are TRBV28 and TRBJ1-1, with a weak D call TRBD1 (5 bases). CDR3 length: 14 residues. From germline, CDR1 is MDHEN and CDR2 SYDVKM. V gave up 6 bases and J gave up 0 bases, with 11 bases separating them. CDR3 bases: TGTGCCAGCAGGCAAGGGGCTCTGAACACTGAAGCTTTCTTT. It codes for CASRQGALNTEAFF.

This clone was picked up a small number of times. The V and J genes are TRBV28 and TRBJ2-5; D is undetermined. With 3 bases removed from V and 3 bases from J, the gap between germline ends came to 8 bases. Per the germline V gene, CDR1 is MDHEN and CDR2 is SYDVKM. The CDR3 spans 13 residues. This CDR3 is CASSFGLEETQYF. CDR3 bases: TGTGCCAGCAGTTTTGGTCTAGAAGAGACCCAGTACTTC.

This clone is a singleton in its sample. The chain carries TRBV18 and TRBJ2-2, with TRBD1 identical over 8 bases. CDR1 is KGHSH, CDR2 LQKENI, per germline. V dropped 5 bases and J dropped 1; count of bases not matched to a gene: 9. CDR3 length equals 17 residues. CDR3 in amino acids: CASSAMTGTGNTGELFF. CDR3 DNA: TGTGCCAGCTCAGCGATGACCGGGACAGGGAACACCGGGGAGCTGTTTTTT.

The V gene is TRBV11-2, the J gene TRBJ2-3; TRBD1 aligns across 7 bases. The ends lost 5 bases at V and 2 bases at J; junction bases unmatched: 10. There are 16 residues in the CDR3. Germline V CDR1 and CDR2: SGHAT, FQNNGV. This CDR3 is CASSVGQAQNTDTQYF. DNA of the CDR3: TGTGCCAGCAGCGTCGGACAGGCCCAAAACACAGATACGCAGTATTTT.

J is TRBJ2-7 and V is TRBV11-2, with D perhaps matching TRBD1 (6 bases). The ends were cut back, 1 base at V and 2 bases at J, with 9 bases in the middle. This CDR3 has 14 amino acids. CDR1 is SGHAT, CDR2 FQNNGV, per germline. The CDR3 DNA follows: TGTGCCAGCAGCTTAGGGACAGTGACCTACGAGCAGTACTTC. Translation gives CASSLGTVTYEQYF.

This clone was seen once. The rearrangement joins TRBV12-5 to TRBJ2-5; 9 bases align to TRBD1. Germline V lookup: CDR1 LGHNT, CDR2 FRNRAP. V trimming: 8 bases; J trimming: 4 bases; junction bases outside the gene matches: 14. This CDR3 has 16 amino acids. Here the CDR3 reads CASPSPGTGIGETQYF. The CDR3 coding sequence is TGTGCTAGTCCTTCACCCGGGACAGGGATCGGAGAGACCCAGTACTTC.

The rearrangement joins TRBV7-6 to TRBJ2-2, with D possibly TRBD2 on 6 matching bases. This CDR3 is 15 amino acids long. The germline gives CDR1 SGHVS, CDR2 FNYEAQ. V lost 4 bases and J 4 bases, leaving 13 bases between the germline ends. CDR3 nucleotides: TGTGCCAGCAGCTCCCTCGGGAGTAGCACCGGGGAGCTGTTTTTT. Amino acids: CASSSLGSSTGELFF. Looking up the rest from reference TRBV7-6 and TRBJ2-2 gives the full variable domain: GAGVSQSPRYKVTKRGQDVALRCDPISGHVSLYWYRQALGQGPEFLTYFNYEAQQDKSGLPNDRFSAERPEGSISTLTIQRTEQRDSAMYRCASSSLGSSTGELFFGEGSRLTVL.

Only one count was recorded for this clone. V and J are TRBV5-1 and TRBJ1-3; D gene uncertain. This CDR3 comprises 14 residues. The V end was cut by 5 bases, the J end by 0 bases, with 9 bases between. In germline, CDR1 is SGHRS, CDR2 YFSETQ. The CDR3, as DNA: TGCGCCAGCAGATCCGAGAGCTCTGGAAACACCATATATTTT. The encoded protein is CASRSESSGNTIYF.

The gene calls are TRBV2 and TRBJ2-4; the D gene is possibly TRBD2 (7 bases). The CDR3 totals 14 residues. Trimming took off 5 bases at V and 6 bases at J, with 14 bases between the two ends. Germline V gene sequence: CDR1 SNHLY, CDR2 FYNNEI. The chain's CDR3 is CASSRNREGNIQYF. The CDR3 DNA follows: TGTGCCAGCAGTAGAAACAGGGAGGGAAACATTCAGTACTTC.

This chain uses TRBV27 with TRBJ2-7; D may correspond to TRBD1 or TRBD2 (6 bases each). This CDR3 has 15 residues. Trimming took 4 bases from V and 3 from J, leaving 16 bases between them. Germline V gene lookup returns CDR1 MNHEY and CDR2 SMNVEV (reference sequence). CDR3 DNA: TGTGCCAGCAGTTCCCTTGGGGGGCTATACTACGAGCAGTACTTC. The encoded protein is CASSSLGGLYYEQYF.

This chain links TRBV28 with TRBJ2-7, with TRBD1 as a possible D gene (6 bases). Trimming pared 1 base from V and 3 bases from J, leaving 7 bases between. The CDR3 sequence is 13 residues long. Germline CDR1 reads MDHEN; CDR2 reads SYDVKM. The CDR3 coding sequence is TGTGCCAGCAGTTTATACAGGGACTACGAGCAGTACTTC. It yields the protein CASSLYRDYEQYF.

The J gene is TRBJ2-2, the V gene TRBV7-2; no firm D call. CDR1 is SGHTA, CDR2 FQGNSA, per germline. This CDR3 contains 15 residues. Trimming pared 1 base from V and 7 bases from J, leaving 13 bases between. The CDR3 protein is CASSLDFPYGGELFF. The CDR3 nucleotides read TGTGCCAGCAGCTTAGACTTCCCGTATGGCGGGGAGCTGTTTTTT.

This chain uses TRBV27 with TRBJ2-1; the match to TRBD2 covers 10 bases. After removal of 5 bases from V and 2 bases from J, the junction contained 9 bases not matched to a gene. Germline CDR1 reads MNHEY; CDR2 reads SMNVEV (reference sequence). CDR3 length: 17 residues. The CDR3 is CASSPRTSGRAYNEQFF. The CDR3 DNA reads TGTGCCAGCAGTCCCAGGACTAGCGGACGTGCCTACAATGAGCAGTTCTTC.

The table lists this clone with a count of one. CDR3 nucleotides: TGTGCCAGCACCGCAGGGGGTAGTGGCACCGGGGAGCTGTTTTTT. This encodes CASTAGGSGTGELFF. The rearrangement links TRBV6-6 to TRBJ2-2; the match to TRBD1 covers 7 bases. Germline CDR1 and CDR2: MNHNY and SVGAGI (reference sequence). V was clipped by 7 bases and J by 4 bases; unmatched bases: 9. CDR3 length equals 15 residues.

The rearrangement uses TRBV4-3 and TRBJ1-5, with unresolved D. Between the trimmed V and J ends, which lost 0 bases and 1 base, there was a span of 7 bases. The germline CDR1 and CDR2 sequences are LGHNA and YSLEER. The CDR3 has 15 amino acids. As DNA, the CDR3 is TGCGCCAGCAGCCAAGATCGTAGCAGCAATCAGCCCCAGCATTTT. This translates into CASSQDRSSNQPQHF.

V is TRBV19 and J is TRBJ2-1, with 13 bases that match TRBD2. This CDR3 comprises 16 residues. After removal of 5 bases from V and 10 bases from J, the junction contained 11 bases not matched to a gene. Germline CDR1 LNHDA, CDR2 SQIVND (reference sequence). CDR3 nucleotides: TGTGCCAGTAGTCCGGGACTAGCGGGGTATGTCCGCGAGCAGTTCTTC. It encodes CASSPGLAGYVREQFF. The full variable domain, rest sourced from reference TRBV19 and TRBJ2-1, is DGGITQSPKYLFRKEGQNVTLSCEQNLNHDAMYWYRQDPGQGLRLIYYSQIVNDFQKGDIAEGYSVSREKKESFPLTVTSAQKNPTAFYLCASSPGLAGYVREQFFGPGTRLTVL.

J is TRBJ2-3 and V is TRBV6-5, with 9 bases fitting TRBD2. Germline V CDR1 and CDR2: MNHEY, SVGAGI. The V segment lost 6 bases and the J segment 0 bases; nucleotides outside the gene matches: 4. The CDR3 extends over 15 amino acids. CDR3 nucleotides: TGTGCCAGCAGCGTAGCGGGGGCTAGCACAGATACGCAGTATTTT. Translated: CASSVAGASTDTQYF.

The V call is TRBV5-4, the J call TRBJ2-7; D possibly corresponds to TRBD2 (5 bases). V lost 0 bases to trimming and J lost 3 bases, with 10 bases between them. The V gene's germline CDR1 is SGHNT and CDR2 YYREEE (reference sequence). The CDR3 runs to 14 residues. The chain's CDR3 is CASSLGGERYEQYF. CDR3 nucleotides: TGTGCCAGCAGCTTGGGGGGAGAGCGCTACGAGCAGTACTTC.

In this sample, this clone turned up once. V gene TRBV7-7 combines with J gene TRBJ2-3, with D uncertain. This CDR3 is 13 amino acids long. Trimming left V 1 base short and J 2 bases short, with 4 bases between. Per germline, CDR1 SSHAT and CDR2 FNYEAQ (reference sequence). The CDR3 coding sequence is TGTGCCAGCAGCTTAGACCACACAGATACGCAGTATTTT. Its translation: CASSLDHTDTQYF.

The chain couples TRBV7-9 to TRBJ2-1, with a tentative D call TRBD2 (5 bases). From germline, CDR1 is SEHNR and CDR2 FQNEAQ (reference sequence). The CDR3 runs to 12 residues. V lost 1 base and J lost 14, with 12 bases in between. In nucleotides, the CDR3 is TGTGCCAGCAGCTTAGAGGTGGGAGAGAAGTTCTTC. This sequence encodes CASSLEVGEKFF.

The chain recombines TRBV7-9 with TRBJ2-3; D assignment may be TRBD1 or TRBD2 (5 bases each). CDR3 length: 15 residues. Germline assignment: CDR1 SEHNR and CDR2 FQNEAQ (reference sequence). Trimming took off 5 bases at V and 3 bases at J, with 15 bases between the two ends. Here the CDR3 reads CASSPRGTMTDTQYF. The CDR3 nucleotides are TGTGCCAGCAGCCCGAGGGGAACAATGACAGATACGCAGTATTTT.

This clone was detected only once. This chain uses TRBV7-3 with TRBJ1-3, with a possible D match to TRBD1 (6 bases). The CDR3 has 14 amino acids. V lost 2 bases and J lost 6, with 11 bases in between. The germline V gene has CDR1 SGHTA and CDR2 FQGTGA. The CDR3 DNA reads TGTGCCAGCAGCTTAGGGGGGCGCGAAAACACCATATATTTT. Its protein product is CASSLGGRENTIYF.

The chain recombines TRBV7-6 with TRBJ1-3; D unresolved. This CDR3 has 15 residues. In germline, CDR1 is SGHVS, CDR2 FNYEAQ. The V and J ends lost 2 bases and 0 bases respectively, with 8 bases between them. CDR3 DNA: TGTGCCAGCAGCTTACGATCCATCTCTGGAAACACCATATATTTT. It yields the protein CASSLRSISGNTIYF.

V gene TRBV7-2 combines with J gene TRBJ2-5; 12 nucleotides agree with TRBD2. The germline gives CDR1 SGHTA, CDR2 FQGNSA. This CDR3 is 15 amino acids long. Unmatched junction bases numbered 2, after V lost 5 bases and J lost 1 base. The CDR3 region is CASSRTSGIQETQYF. The CDR3 DNA follows: TGTGCCAGCAGCCGGACTAGCGGGATCCAAGAGACCCAGTACTTC.

This chain connects TRBV7-3 to TRBJ1-1, with 7 bases that match TRBD1. CDR1 and CDR2 from the germline V gene are SGHTA and FQGTGA. CDR3 length: 12 amino acids. The V and J ends lost 5 bases and 5 bases, in that order; junction bases with no gene match: 2. The CDR3 bases are TGTGCCAGCAGCCAACAGGGGACTGAAGCTTTCTTT. This sequence encodes CASSQQGTEAFF.

The CDR3 coding sequence is TGTGCCAGCAGCTCGTTCGCAGGGACGTCCTACGAGCAGTACTTC. Its protein product is CASSSFAGTSYEQYF. V and J are TRBV5-8 and TRBJ2-7; D assignment may be TRBD1 or TRBD2 (5 bases each). CDR3 size: 15 residues. V shed 3 bases and J shed 1 base, with 14 bases lying between them. Looked up from germline, CDR1 is SGHTS and CDR2 is YDEGEE.

J is TRBJ2-7 and V is TRBV2, with 9 bases identical to TRBD2. V dropped 8 bases and J dropped 7; count of bases not matched to a gene: 24. The CDR3 spans 18 residues. The germline gives CDR1 SNHLY, CDR2 FYNNEI. CDR3 DNA sequence: TGTGCCAGCGGCCCCCCCCCAACGTATAGCGGGAGCCCTTTTGAGCAGTACTTC. This translates into CASGPPPTYSGSPFEQYF.

The CDR3 protein is CSVVTDTGELFF. The CDR3 nucleotides read TGCAGCGTTGTTACAGACACCGGGGAGCTGTTTTTT. J is TRBJ2-2 and V is TRBV29-1; D gene ambiguous. The CDR3 sequence is 12 residues long. The germline V and J ends were trimmed by 4 bases and 3 bases, with 6 bases remaining between them. Germline CDR1 and CDR2: SQVTM and ANQGSEA.

In this sample, this clone turned up once. V is TRBV15 and J is TRBJ2-2; D remains ambiguous. Trimming cost V 6 bases and J 6 bases, with 20 bases left between them. Germline-derived CDR1 and CDR2 are LNHNV and YYDKDF (reference sequence). The CDR3 has 16 residues. The CDR3 DNA follows: TGTGCCACCAGTTCGTTACGGACCCACGGCGCCGGGGAGCTGTTTTTT. Amino acids: CATSSLRTHGAGELFF.